The clone carrying this TCR beta chain occurred many times. Its specificity is unknown. The junction does not match germline at one end; this may be a read error. Germline values: CDR1 MNHNY, CDR2 SVGAGI (reference sequence). The CDR3 consists of 17 residues. One entry per CDR3 protein results from TCRdb running MiXCR on the reads. The sample shows hundreds of thousands of distinct CDR3 sequences, about 9.1% of them seen only once. The data originate from a study of T cell repertoires in cytomegalovirus infection. Study overall: Carrying CMV and the relevant HLA type showed in public TCR beta signatures. Whole-study results and caveats: Carriage of CMV together with the relevant HLA was identifiable through cumulative public TCR beta family frequency. HLA-C-restricted CMV clonotypes gave the most frequent clonotype in two of eight donors.

This clonotype was sampled from a human donor in good health (CMV status not recorded). Some clones in this sample may be carry-over from other donors' samples. Material for sequencing was PBMCs. This chain connects TRBV6-6 to TRBJ2-1; D possibly corresponds to TRBD2 (6 bases). The CDR3 region is CASSYVKGLLSDNEQFF. DNA for the CDR3: TGTGCCAGCAGTTACGTAAAGGGACTCCTCTCCGACAATGAGCAGTTCTTC.